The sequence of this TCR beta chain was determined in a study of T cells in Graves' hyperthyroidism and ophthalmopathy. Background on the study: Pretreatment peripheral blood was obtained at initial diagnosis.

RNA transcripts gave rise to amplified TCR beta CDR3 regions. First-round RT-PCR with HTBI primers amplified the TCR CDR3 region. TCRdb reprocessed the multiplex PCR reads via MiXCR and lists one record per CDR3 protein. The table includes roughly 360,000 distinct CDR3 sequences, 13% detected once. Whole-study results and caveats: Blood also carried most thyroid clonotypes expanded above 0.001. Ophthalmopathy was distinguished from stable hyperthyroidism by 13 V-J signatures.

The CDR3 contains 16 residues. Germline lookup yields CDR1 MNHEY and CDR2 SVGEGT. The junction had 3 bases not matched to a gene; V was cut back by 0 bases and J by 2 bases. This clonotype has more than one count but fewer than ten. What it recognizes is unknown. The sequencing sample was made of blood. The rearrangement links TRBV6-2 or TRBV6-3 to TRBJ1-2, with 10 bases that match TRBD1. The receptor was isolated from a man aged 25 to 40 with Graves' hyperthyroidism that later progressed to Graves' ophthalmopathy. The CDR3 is CASSYSWTGGNYGYTF. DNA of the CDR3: TGTGCCAGCAGTTACTCTTGGACAGGGGGGAACTATGGCTACACCTTC.